This record covers a single T cell receptor beta chain. Trimming removed 5 bases from V and 5 bases from J, with 11 bases in between. CDR1 and CDR2 from the germline V gene are SGHVS and FNYEAQ. The CDR3 is made up of 13 amino acids. The data belong to a study of T cell changes during pregnancy in multiple sclerosis. Clones were read by immunoSEQ multiplex PCR, and TCRdb kept only the in-frame ones, dropping some. The sample lists tens of thousands of clones, about 92% occurring once. V usage is TRBV7-6 and J usage is TRBJ2-3; D remains unclear. This clonotype was obtained from a female donor with multiple sclerosis, enrolled in a pregnancy study. The specimen was peripheral blood, collected in the third trimester of pregnancy. In DNA, the CDR3 is TGTGCCAGCAGCCCCTTCCAGTTAGATACGCAGTATTTT. Translating gives CASSPFQLDTQYF.